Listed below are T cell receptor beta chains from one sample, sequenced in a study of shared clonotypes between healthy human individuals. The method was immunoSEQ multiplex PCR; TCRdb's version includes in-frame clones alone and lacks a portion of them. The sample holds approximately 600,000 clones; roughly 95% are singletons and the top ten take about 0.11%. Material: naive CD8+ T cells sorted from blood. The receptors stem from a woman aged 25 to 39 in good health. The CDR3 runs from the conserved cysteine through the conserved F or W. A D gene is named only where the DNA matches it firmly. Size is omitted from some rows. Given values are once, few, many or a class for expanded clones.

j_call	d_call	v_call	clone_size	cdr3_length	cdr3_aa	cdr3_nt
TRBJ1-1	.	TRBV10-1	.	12	CASSETLTEAFF	TGCGCCAGCAGTGAGACTTTGACTGAAGCTTTCTTT
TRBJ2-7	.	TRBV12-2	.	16	CASRLGTILRSYEQYF	TGTGCAAGTCGCTTAGGGACAATCCTCCGGTCCTACGAGCAGTACTTC
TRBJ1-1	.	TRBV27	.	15	CASSSLQDMNTEAFF	TGTGCCAGCAGTTCTCTTCAGGACATGAACACTGAAGCTTTCTTT
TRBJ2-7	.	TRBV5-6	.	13	CASSLGSGYEQYF	TGTGCCAGCAGCTTGGGGTCGGGTTACGAGCAGTACTTC
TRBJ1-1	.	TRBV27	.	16	CASSSSPEGLGTEAFF	TGTGCCAGCAGTTCCTCACCCGAAGGGTTGGGGACTGAAGCTTTCTTT
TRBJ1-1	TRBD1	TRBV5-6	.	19	CASSSTGTSTLWGQGQAFF	TGTGCCAGCAGCTCGACAGGGACGTCAACATTGTGGGGACAGGGTCAAGCTTTCTTT
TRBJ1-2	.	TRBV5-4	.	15	CAIPGRDATNYGYTF	TGTGCCATCCCCGGCCGGGACGCGACTAACTATGGCTACACCTTC
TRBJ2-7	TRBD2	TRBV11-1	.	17	CASSLSSGELSSYEQYF	TGTGCCAGCAGCTTATCAAGCGGGGAGTTGTCCTCCTACGAGCAGTACTTC
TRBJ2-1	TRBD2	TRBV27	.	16	CASLLAGGPSYNEQFF	TGTGCCAGCCTCCTAGCGGGAGGGCCATCCTACAATGAGCAGTTCTTC
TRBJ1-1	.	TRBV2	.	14	CASSEVIGWTEAFF	TGTGCCAGCAGTGAAGTTATAGGGTGGACTGAAGCTTTCTTT
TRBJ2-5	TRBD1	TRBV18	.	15	CASSPERTGLETQYF	TGTGCCAGCTCACCGGAGAGGACAGGGTTGGAGACCCAGTACTTC
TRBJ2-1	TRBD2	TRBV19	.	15	CASTLTGTSVNEQFF	TGTGCCAGTACCCTCACCGGGACTAGCGTCAATGAGCAGTTCTTC
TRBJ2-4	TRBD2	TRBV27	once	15	CASSQGPGGIGIQYF	TGTGCCAGCAGTCAGGGTCCGGGAGGGATCGGCATTCAGTACTTC
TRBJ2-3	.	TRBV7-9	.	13	CASSLDGRDTQYF	TGTGCCAGCAGCTTAGACGGGCGTGATACGCAGTATTTT
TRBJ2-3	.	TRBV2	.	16	CASRPYGRTLKDTQYF	TGTGCCAGCAGGCCCTACGGGCGGACCCTCAAGGATACGCAGTATTTT
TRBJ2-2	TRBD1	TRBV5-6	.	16	CASSQDRAANTGELFF	TGTGCCAGCAGCCAGGACAGGGCGGCGAACACCGGGGAGCTGTTTTTT
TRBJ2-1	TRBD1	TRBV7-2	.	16	CASSLDGTGWFDEQFF	TGTGCCAGCAGCTTAGATGGGACAGGGTGGTTCGATGAGCAGTTCTTC
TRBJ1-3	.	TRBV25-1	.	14	CASSEAVSGNTIYF	TGTGCCAGCAGTGAGGCAGTCTCTGGAAACACCATATATTTT
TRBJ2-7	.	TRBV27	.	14	CASSPRQASYEQYF	TGTGCCAGCAGTCCCCGACAGGCTTCCTACGAGCAGTACTTC
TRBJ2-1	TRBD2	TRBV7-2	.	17	CASSLALILGGSNEQFF	TGTGCCAGCAGCTTAGCGCTTATATTGGGGGGGAGTAATGAGCAGTTCTTC